These T cell receptor beta chains were read from a single sample in a study of T cell changes during pregnancy in multiple sclerosis. Generated by immunoSEQ multiplex PCR, the TCRdb table keeps only in-frame clones and is missing some. Seen here are 30,000 to 35,000 clones, roughly 90% observed once, and the top ten hold just over 0.55%. Sequences were derived from CD4+ T cells from peripheral blood mononuclear cells, sampled in the third trimester of pregnancy. All receptors come from a female donor in good health, enrolled as a control in a pregnancy study. Each CDR3 is given with its conserved first and last residue. The D gene is left open where the match is weak. Rows give clone size only sometimes, using once, few, many, or a class for an expanded clone.

cdr3_nt cdr3_aa cdr3_length clone_size j_call d_call v_call
TGTGCCTGGAGTCGACTAACCCCGAACACTGAAGCTTTCTTT CAWSRLTPNTEAFF 14 few TRBJ1-1 . TRBV30
TGTGCCTGGAGTGTACGGGGGGTCACTGAAGCTTTCTTT CAWSVRGVTEAFF 13 . TRBJ1-1 . TRBV30
TGTGCCAGCAGCCCCTGGGGGGGATCTGGAAACACCATATATTTT CASSPWGGSGNTIYF 15 . TRBJ1-3 . TRBV7-2
TGCGCCAGCAGCCAAGGCTCCGGCAGGGTCGGCTATGGCTACACCTTC CASSQGSGRVGYGYTF 16 once TRBJ1-2 . TRBV4-3
TGTGCCAGCAGCCCCCAACCCTCGGGGGGAGGTGAAAAACTGTTTTTT CASSPQPSGGGEKLFF 16 . TRBJ1-4 . TRBV11-3
TGTGCCAGCAGTCAGTTCCGGGACAGGACGGCCGGGGAGCTGTTTTTT CASSQFRDRTAGELFF 16 . TRBJ2-2 TRBD1 TRBV28
TGCGCCAGCAGCCAAGACCCGGACACAGCAACTAATGAAAAACTGTTTTTT CASSQDPDTATNEKLFF 17 . TRBJ1-4 . TRBV4-3
TGTGCCAGCAGCCCGAGGGCCCCTTTGAACACTGAAGCTTTCTTT CASSPRAPLNTEAFF 15 . TRBJ1-1 . TRBV7-2
TGTGCCAGCAGCTCCAAGGACAGCAAGACCCAGTACTTC CASSSKDSKTQYF 13 . TRBJ2-5 . TRBV5-6
TGTGCCAGCAGTGCGACTGAGGATCAGCCCCAGCATTTT CASSATEDQPQHF 13 once TRBJ1-5 . TRBV2
TGTGCCAGCAGCTTAGGTGGACAGGGGATCGCCTACGAGCAGTACTTC CASSLGGQGIAYEQYF 16 . TRBJ2-7 TRBD1 TRBV11-2
TGTGCCATCAGTGACGGAACGGACAATCCAATGAACACTGAAGCTTTCTTT CAISDGTDNPMNTEAFF 17 . TRBJ1-1 . TRBV10-3
TGTGCCAGTTTGCGGCGGGGGACTGGGGCCAACGTCCTGACTTTC CASLRRGTGANVLTF 15 . TRBJ2-6 TRBD2 TRBV19
TGTGCCAGCAGTCCCGACAGGATGATGAACACTGAAGCTTTCTTT CASSPDRMMNTEAFF 15 . TRBJ1-1 . TRBV2
TGTGCCAGCAGTTGGGACAGGAGGAACACTGAAGCTTTCTTT CASSWDRRNTEAFF 14 . TRBJ1-1 TRBD1 TRBV5-6
TGTGCCAGCCGACTAAGGGCGGTTGGCACTGAAGCTTTCTTT CASRLRAVGTEAFF 14 . TRBJ1-1 . TRBV7-2
TGTGCCAGCAGCGTGACAGGGGTTACTGAAGCTTTCTTT CASSVTGVTEAFF 13 . TRBJ1-1 TRBD1 TRBV27
TGTGCCAGCAGCCTTCTGGAGACCCAGTACTTC CASSLLETQYF 11 . TRBJ2-5 . TRBV11-3
TGTGCCAGCAGTTACTCAGGCGCCCGGGTGAACACTGAAGCTTTCTTT CASSYSGARVNTEAFF 16 . TRBJ1-1 . TRBV6-5
TGTGCCAGCAGCCGCCCGGGGGGCCCTTTGACCTTC CASSRPGGPLTF 12 . TRBJ1-2 . TRBV5-4
TGTGCCAGCAGCTTGACAGGAGGTGATGAAAAACTGTTTTTT CASSLTGGDEKLFF 14 . TRBJ1-4 . TRBV11-3
TGTGCCAGCTCACCCGCAGGGGGAGGTAATGAAAAACTGTTTTTT CASSPAGGGNEKLFF 15 once TRBJ1-4 TRBD1 TRBV18
TGTGCCAGCAGTTCAACCGGGTCCCTAGGCAATCAGCCCCAGCATTTT CASSSTGSLGNQPQHF 16 . TRBJ1-5 . TRBV6-9
TGTGCCAGCAGCTTGCGCGCCAGCGGCTCCTACGAGCAGTACTTC CASSLRASGSYEQYF 15 few TRBJ2-7 . TRBV5-4
TGTGCCAGTAGTCCCCAGAACTATGGCTACACCTTC CASSPQNYGYTF 12 . TRBJ1-2 . TRBV19
TGTGCCAGCATACCCGCCGGGACTACCTACAATGAGCAGTTCTTC CASIPAGTTYNEQFF 15 few TRBJ2-1 TRBD2 TRBV27
TGTGCCAGCCGCAAGACAGGGGGCCACGAGCAGTACTTC CASRKTGGHEQYF 13 . TRBJ2-7 TRBD1 TRBV25-1
TGTGCCAGCAGTGGCCAGGGGCAGGGGACCCAGTACTTC CASSGQGQGTQYF 13 . TRBJ2-5 . TRBV2
TGTGCCAGCAGTTCCTTCGCCGACAGGAACACCGGGGAGCTGTTTTTT CASSSFADRNTGELFF 16 . TRBJ2-2 . TRBV6-5
TGTGCCAGCTCACCCCGTGTAGGACAGACTAATTCACCCCTCCACTTT CASSPRVGQTNSPLHF 16 . TRBJ1-6 . TRBV18
TGTGCCAGCAGCTTAGACGGGACAGGGGGCGCCGAGCAGTACTTC CASSLDGTGGAEQYF 15 . TRBJ2-7 TRBD1 TRBV7-9
TGTGCCAGCCGACTAGCGGGATTTTACGAGCAGTACTTC CASRLAGFYEQYF 13 . TRBJ2-7 TRBD2 TRBV6-5
TGTGCCAGCAGTTCTGGCGGTTACGAGCAGTACTTC CASSSGGYEQYF 12 . TRBJ2-7 . TRBV28